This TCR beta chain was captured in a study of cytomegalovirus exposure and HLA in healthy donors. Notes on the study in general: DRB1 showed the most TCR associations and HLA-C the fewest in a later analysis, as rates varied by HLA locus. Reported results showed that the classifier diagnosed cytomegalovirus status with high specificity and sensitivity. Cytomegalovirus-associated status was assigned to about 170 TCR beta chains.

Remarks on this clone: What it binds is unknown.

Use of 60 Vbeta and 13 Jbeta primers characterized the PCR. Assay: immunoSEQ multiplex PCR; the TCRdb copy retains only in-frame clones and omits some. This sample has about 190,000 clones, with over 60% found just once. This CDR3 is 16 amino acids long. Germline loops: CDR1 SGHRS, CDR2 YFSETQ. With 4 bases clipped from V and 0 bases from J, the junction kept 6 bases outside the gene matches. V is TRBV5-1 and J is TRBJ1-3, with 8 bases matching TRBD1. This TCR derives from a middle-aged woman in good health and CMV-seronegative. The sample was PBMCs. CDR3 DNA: TGCGCCAGCAGCCAGGACAGGGCCCCCTCTGGAAACACCATATATTTT. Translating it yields CASSQDRAPSGNTIYF.